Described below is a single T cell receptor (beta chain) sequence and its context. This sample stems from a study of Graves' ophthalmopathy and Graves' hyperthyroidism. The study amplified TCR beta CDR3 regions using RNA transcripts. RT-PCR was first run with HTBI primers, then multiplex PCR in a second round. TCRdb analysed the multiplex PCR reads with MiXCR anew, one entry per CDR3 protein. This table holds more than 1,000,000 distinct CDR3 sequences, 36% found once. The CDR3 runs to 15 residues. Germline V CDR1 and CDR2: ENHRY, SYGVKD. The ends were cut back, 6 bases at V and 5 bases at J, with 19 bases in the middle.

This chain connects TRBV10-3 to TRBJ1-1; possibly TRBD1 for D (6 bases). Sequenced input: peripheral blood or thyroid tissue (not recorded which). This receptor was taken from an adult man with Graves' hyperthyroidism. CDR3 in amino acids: CAISNPGGRGTEAFF. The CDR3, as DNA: TGTGCCATCAGCAACCCCGGGGGCAGAGGAACTGAAGCTTTCTTT.